The 9 T cell receptor beta chains reported below all come from one sample, sequenced in a study of PD-1 blockade in classical Hodgkin lymphoma. The time point was: cycle 4 day 1 (C4D1), after less than seven weeks of nivolumab. Each patient experienced a relapse that followed autologous stem cell transplantation, and brentuximab vedotin exposure varied. Repertoires were generated with immunoSEQ multiplex PCR, while TCRdb's copy carries only in-frame clones and drops some. The sample shows approximately 110,000 clones, roughly nine tenths of them seen only once. Here the sequenced sample was peripheral blood mononuclear cells (PBMCs), taken before the fourth cycle of nivolumab. Source of these receptors: a human donor with classical Hodgkin lymphoma.

V gene TRBV6-5 combines with J gene TRBJ2-3; D remains unclear. This CDR3 has 14 residues. Germline CDR1 is MNHEY and CDR2 is SVGAGI. The V end was cut by 2 bases, the J end by 0 bases, with 6 bases between. In DNA form, the CDR3 reads TGTGCCAGCAGTTACAGGGAAAGCACAGATACGCAGTATTTT. Its protein is CASSYRESTDTQYF.

The V call is TRBV6-5, the J call TRBJ2-7; no firm D call. The CDR3 is 13 amino acids. The germline V gene has CDR1 MNHEY and CDR2 SVGAGI. Trimming pared 6 bases from V and 1 base from J, leaving 10 bases between. CDR3 sequence reads: CASRFAGSYEQYF. As DNA, the CDR3 is TGTGCCAGCAGATTCGCCGGGTCCTACGAGCAGTACTTC.

In this sample, this clone turned up once. The chain employs TRBV12-5 and TRBJ2-2, with TRBD2 identical over 15 bases. The CDR3 loop spans 17 amino acids. Per the germline V gene, CDR1 is LGHNT and CDR2 is FRNRAP. With V trimmed by 2 bases and J by 6 bases, 4 bases remained unmatched. The CDR3 sequence: CASGLPRTSGRAGELFF. The DNA of the CDR3 is TGTGCTAGTGGTTTGCCTAGGACTAGCGGGAGGGCCGGGGAGCTGTTTTTT.

The rearrangement links TRBV19 to TRBJ1-3, with 10 bases aligning to TRBD1. V trimming: 5 bases; J trimming: 7 bases; junction bases outside the gene matches: 11. CDR3 length: 16 amino acids. Germline assignment: CDR1 LNHDA and CDR2 SQIVND (reference sequence). The CDR3 nucleotides are TGTGCCAGTAGTGTTAGAGAACCGGGACAGGGGAACACCATATATTTT. It yields the protein CASSVREPGQGNTIYF.

The chain links TRBV27 to TRBJ1-2; 9 positions agree with TRBD1. The CDR3 runs to 13 residues. In germline, CDR1 is MNHEY, CDR2 SMNVEV (reference sequence). V was pared by 5 bases and J by 6 bases, with 4 bases of the junction left unmatched. The CDR3 sequence: CASSGGQGNGYTF. The CDR3 nucleotides are TGTGCCAGCAGTGGGGGACAGGGAAATGGCTACACCTTC.

This chain connects TRBV10-3 to TRBJ2-2; 9 bases line up with TRBD2. This CDR3 contains 17 residues. Germline CDR1 reads ENHRY; CDR2 reads SYGVKD. Trimming at V came to 0 bases and at J to 0 bases, leaving 2 bases not matched to a gene. Here the CDR3 reads CAISESAGGTNTGELFF. The CDR3 nucleotides read TGTGCCATCAGTGAGTCGGCGGGAGGGACGAACACCGGGGAGCTGTTTTTT.

J is TRBJ2-1 and V is TRBV30; no clear D gene. The germline V and J ends were trimmed by 1 base and 0 bases, with 10 bases remaining between them. Germline-derived CDR1 and CDR2 are GTSNPN and SVGIG (reference sequence). CDR3 length: 15 residues. This CDR3 is CAWSDSPSSYNEQFF. CDR3 in DNA: TGTGCCTGGAGTGATAGCCCATCCTCCTACAATGAGCAGTTCTTC.

The gene calls are TRBV10-3 and TRBJ2-3, with a tentative D call TRBD2 (5 bases). CDR3 length: 13 amino acids. The germline V gene encodes CDR1 ENHRY and CDR2 SYGVKD. Deletions cut 7 bases from V and 2 bases from J, with 10 bases between. As DNA, the CDR3 is TGTGCCATCACTAGCTCTATCACAGATACGCAGTATTTT. This translates into CAITSSITDTQYF.

The rearrangement links TRBV2 to TRBJ2-3, with a possible D match to TRBD1 (5 bases). Trimming shortened V by 2 bases and J by 4 bases, and 22 bases separated the two germline ends. Germline lookup yields CDR1 SNHLY and CDR2 FYNNEI. CDR3 length equals 18 residues. CDR3 sequence (DNA): TGTGCCAGCAGTGAAAGAGGCGACAGCTCCCTTGGGGCAGATACGCAGTATTTT. The encoded protein is CASSERGDSSLGADTQYF.